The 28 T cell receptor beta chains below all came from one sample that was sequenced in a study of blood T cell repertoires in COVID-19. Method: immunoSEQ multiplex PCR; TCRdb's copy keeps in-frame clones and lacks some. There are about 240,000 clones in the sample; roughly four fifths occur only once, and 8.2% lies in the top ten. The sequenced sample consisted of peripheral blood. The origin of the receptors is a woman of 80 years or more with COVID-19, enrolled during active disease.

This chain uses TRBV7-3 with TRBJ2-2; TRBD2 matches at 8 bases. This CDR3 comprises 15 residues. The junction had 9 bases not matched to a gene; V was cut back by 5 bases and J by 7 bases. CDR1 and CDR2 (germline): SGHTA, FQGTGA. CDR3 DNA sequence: TGTGCCAGCAGCCTTACGGGACTAGGGAGCGGGGAGCTGTTTTTT. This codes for CASSLTGLGSGELFF.

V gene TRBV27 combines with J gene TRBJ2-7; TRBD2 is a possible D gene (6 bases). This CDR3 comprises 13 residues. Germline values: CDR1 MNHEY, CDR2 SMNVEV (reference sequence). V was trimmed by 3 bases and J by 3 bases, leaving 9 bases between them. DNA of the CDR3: TGTGCCAGCAGTTTGAGCGGGTTCTACGAGCAGTACTTC. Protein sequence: CASSLSGFYEQYF.

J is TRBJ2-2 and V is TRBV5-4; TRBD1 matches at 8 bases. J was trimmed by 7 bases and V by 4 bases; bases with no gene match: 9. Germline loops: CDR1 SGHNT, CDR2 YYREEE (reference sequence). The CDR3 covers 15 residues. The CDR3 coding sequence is TGTGCCAGCAGCCCGGACAGGGTTCGGAACGGGGAGCTGTTTTTT. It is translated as CASSPDRVRNGELFF.

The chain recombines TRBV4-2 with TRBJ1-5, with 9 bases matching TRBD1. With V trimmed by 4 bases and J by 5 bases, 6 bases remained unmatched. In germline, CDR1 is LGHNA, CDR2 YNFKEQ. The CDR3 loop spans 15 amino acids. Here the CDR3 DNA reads TGTGCCAGCAGCCCACAGGGGGCCTTGGATCAGCCCCAGCATTTT. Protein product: CASSPQGALDQPQHF.

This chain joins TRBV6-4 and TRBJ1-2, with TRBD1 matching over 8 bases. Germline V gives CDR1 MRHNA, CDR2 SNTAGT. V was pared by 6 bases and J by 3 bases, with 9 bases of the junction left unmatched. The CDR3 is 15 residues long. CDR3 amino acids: CASRPGQAWDYGYTF. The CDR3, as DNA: TGTGCCAGCAGACCGGGACAGGCCTGGGACTATGGCTACACCTTC.

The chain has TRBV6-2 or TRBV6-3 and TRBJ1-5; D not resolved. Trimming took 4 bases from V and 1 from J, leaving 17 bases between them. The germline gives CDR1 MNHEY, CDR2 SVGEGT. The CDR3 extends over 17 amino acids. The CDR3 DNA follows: TGTGCCAGCAGTTCAGGTGGGTCCGGTTTGAGCAATCAGCCCCAGCATTTT. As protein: CASSSGGSGLSNQPQHF.

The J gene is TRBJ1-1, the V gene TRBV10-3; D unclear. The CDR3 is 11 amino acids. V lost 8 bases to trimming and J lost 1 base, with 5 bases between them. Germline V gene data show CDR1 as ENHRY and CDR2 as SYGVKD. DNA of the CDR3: TGTGCCATCCAGGAGAACACTGAAGCTTTCTTT. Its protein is CAIQENTEAFF.

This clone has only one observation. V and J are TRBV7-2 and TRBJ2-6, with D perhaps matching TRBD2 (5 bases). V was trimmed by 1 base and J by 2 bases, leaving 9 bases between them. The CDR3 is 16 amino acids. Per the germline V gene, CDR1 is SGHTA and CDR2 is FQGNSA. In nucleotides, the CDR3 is TGTGCCAGCAGCTTAGTGGCCGGGGCTGGGGCCAACGTCCTGACTTTC. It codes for CASSLVAGAGANVLTF.

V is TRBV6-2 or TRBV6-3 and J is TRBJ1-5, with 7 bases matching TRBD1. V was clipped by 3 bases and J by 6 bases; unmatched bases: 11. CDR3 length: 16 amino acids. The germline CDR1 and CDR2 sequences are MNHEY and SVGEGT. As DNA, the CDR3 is TGTGCCAGCAGTTATGGTAACAGGGGATCCTTTCAGCCCCAGCATTTT. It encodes CASSYGNRGSFQPQHF.

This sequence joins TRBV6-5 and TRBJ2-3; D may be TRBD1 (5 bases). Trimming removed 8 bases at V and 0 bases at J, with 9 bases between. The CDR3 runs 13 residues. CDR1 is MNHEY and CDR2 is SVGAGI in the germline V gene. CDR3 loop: CASQGSSTDTQYF. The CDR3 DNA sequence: TGTGCCAGCCAGGGCTCTAGCACAGATACGCAGTATTTT.

CDR3 residues: CASTRLGLATNEKLFF. In DNA form, the CDR3 reads TGTGCCAGCACGCGATTGGGCCTTGCAACTAATGAAAAACTGTTTTTT. This rearrangement joins TRBV2 to TRBJ1-4; D gene ambiguous. This CDR3 is built from 16 residues. Trimming left V 7 bases short and J 0 bases short, with 15 bases between. Germline V gives CDR1 SNHLY, CDR2 FYNNEI.

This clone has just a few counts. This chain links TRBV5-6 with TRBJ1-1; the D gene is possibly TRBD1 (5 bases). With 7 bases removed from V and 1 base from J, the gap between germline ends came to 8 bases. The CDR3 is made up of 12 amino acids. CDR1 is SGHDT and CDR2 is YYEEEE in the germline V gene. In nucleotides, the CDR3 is TGTGCCAGCTTCAGGGCGAACACTGAAGCTTTCTTT. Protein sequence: CASFRANTEAFF.

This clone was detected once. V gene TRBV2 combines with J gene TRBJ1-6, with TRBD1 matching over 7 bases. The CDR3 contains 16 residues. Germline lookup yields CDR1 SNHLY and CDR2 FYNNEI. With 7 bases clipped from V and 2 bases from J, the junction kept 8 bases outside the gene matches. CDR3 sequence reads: CASNGYRGTYNSPLHF. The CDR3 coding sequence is TGTGCCAGCAATGGGTACAGGGGAACCTATAATTCACCCCTCCACTTT.

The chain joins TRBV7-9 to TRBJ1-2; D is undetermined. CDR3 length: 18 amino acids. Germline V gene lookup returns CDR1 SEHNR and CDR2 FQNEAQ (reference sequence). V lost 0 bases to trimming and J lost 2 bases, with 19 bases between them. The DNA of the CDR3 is TGTGCCAGCAGCTTAGCGGGTCGAGGAACCCCATTGAACTATGGCTACACCTTC. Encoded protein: CASSLAGRGTPLNYGYTF.

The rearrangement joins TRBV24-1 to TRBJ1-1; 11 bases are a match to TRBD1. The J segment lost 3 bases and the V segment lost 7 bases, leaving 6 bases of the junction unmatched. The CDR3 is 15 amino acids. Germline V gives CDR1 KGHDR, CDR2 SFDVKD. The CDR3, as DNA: TGTGCCACCAGGGGACTGGGACAGGGGGACACTGAAGCTTTCTTT. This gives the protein CATRGLGQGDTEAFF.

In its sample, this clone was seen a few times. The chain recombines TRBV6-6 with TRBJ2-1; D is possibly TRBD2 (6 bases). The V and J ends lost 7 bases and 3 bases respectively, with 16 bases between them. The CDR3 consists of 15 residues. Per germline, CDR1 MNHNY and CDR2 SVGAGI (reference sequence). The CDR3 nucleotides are TGTGCCAGCACTCTGGGGGGTAACGGCTACAATGAGCAGTTCTTC. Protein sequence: CASTLGGNGYNEQFF.

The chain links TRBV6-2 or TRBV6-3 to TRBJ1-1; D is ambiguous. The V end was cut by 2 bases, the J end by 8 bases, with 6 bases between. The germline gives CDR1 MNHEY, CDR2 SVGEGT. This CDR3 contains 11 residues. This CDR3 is CASSYELEAFF. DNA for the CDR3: TGTGCCAGCAGTTACGAACTGGAAGCTTTCTTT.

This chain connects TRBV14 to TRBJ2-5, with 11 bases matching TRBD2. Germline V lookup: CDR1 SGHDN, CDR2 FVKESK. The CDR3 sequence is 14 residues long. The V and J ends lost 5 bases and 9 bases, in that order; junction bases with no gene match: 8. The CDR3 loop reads CASSTRTSGLAQYF. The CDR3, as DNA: TGTGCCAGCAGCACGAGGACTAGCGGGTTGGCCCAGTACTTC.

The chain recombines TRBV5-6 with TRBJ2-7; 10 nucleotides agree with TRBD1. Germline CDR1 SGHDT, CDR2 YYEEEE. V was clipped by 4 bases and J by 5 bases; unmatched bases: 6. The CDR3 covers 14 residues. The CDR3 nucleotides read TGTGCCAGCAGCAGGGGACAGGGGCCTCACGAGCAGTACTTC. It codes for CASSRGQGPHEQYF. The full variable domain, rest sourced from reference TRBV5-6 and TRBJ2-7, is DAGVTQSPTHLIKTRGQQVTLRCSPKSGHDTVSWYQQALGQGPQFIFQYYEEEERQRGNFPDRFSGHQFPNYSSELNVNALLLGDSALYLCASSRGQGPHEQYFGPGTRLTVT.

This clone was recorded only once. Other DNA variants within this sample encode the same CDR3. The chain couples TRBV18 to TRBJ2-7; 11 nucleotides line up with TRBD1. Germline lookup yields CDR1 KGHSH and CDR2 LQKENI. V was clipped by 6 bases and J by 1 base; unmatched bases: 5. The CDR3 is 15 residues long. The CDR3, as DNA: TGTGCCAGCTCGCCCGGGACAGGGGGGTCCTACGAGCAGTACTTC. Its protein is CASSPGTGGSYEQYF.

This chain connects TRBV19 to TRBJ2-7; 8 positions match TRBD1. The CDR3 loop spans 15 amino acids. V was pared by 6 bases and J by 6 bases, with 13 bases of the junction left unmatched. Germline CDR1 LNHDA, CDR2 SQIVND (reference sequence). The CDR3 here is CASSSPDRARSEQYF. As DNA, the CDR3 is TGTGCCAGTAGCTCCCCGGACAGGGCAAGAAGCGAGCAGTACTTC.

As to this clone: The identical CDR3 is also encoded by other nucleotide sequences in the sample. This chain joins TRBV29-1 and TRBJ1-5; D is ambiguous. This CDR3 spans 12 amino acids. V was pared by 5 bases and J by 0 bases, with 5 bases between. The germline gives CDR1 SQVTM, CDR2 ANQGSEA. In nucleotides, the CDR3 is TGCAGCGTTAGAGATAGCAATCAGCCCCAGCATTTT. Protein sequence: CSVRDSNQPQHF.

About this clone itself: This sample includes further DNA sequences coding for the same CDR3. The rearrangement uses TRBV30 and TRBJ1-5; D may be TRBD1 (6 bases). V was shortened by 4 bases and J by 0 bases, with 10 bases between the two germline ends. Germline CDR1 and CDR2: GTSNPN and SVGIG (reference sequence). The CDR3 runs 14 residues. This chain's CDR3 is CAWTGAYSNQPQHF. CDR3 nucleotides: TGTGCCTGGACAGGGGCTTATAGCAATCAGCCCCAGCATTTT.

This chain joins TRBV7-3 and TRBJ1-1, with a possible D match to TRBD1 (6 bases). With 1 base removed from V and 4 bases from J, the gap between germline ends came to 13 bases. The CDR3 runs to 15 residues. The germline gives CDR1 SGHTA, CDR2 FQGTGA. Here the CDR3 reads CASSLSGGAGTEAFF. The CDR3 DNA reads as TGTGCCAGCAGCTTAAGCGGGGGCGCCGGCACTGAAGCTTTCTTT.

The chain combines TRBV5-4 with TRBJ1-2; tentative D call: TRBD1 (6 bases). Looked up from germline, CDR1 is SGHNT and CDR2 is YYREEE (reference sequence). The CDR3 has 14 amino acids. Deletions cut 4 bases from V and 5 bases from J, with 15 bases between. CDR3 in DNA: TGTGCCAGCAGCGAACCGGGACAAGGGTATGGCTACACCTTC. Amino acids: CASSEPGQGYGYTF.

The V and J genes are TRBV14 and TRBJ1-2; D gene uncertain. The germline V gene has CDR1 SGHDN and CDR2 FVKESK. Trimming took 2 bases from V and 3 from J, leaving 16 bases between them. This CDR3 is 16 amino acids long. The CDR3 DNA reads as TGTGCCAGCAGCCAAACAAAAGGAGTAGCGGACTATGGCTACACCTTC. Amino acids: CASSQTKGVADYGYTF.

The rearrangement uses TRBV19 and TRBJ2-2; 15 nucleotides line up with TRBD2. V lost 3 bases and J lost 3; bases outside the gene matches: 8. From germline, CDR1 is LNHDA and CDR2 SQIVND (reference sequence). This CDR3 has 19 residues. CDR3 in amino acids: CASSIWGLAGGRDTGELFF. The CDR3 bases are TGTGCCAGTAGTATCTGGGGACTAGCGGGGGGAAGAGACACCGGGGAGCTGTTTTTT.

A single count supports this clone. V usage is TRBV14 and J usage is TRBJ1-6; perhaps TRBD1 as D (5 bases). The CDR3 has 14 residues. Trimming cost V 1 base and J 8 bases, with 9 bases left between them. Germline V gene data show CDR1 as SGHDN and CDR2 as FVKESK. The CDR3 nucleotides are TGTGCCAGCAGCCAAGGGTCCAGGGATTCACCCCTCCACTTT. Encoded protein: CASSQGSRDSPLHF.